This T cell receptor beta chain emerged from a study of blood T cell repertoires in COVID-19 (dated by TCRdb to the early 2020s). Notes on the research overall: Samples from collaborators originated in the United States, Italy and Spain and spanned both the acute and convalescent phases of COVID-19. Samples were obtained from the ongoing ImmuneRACE study (first 160 participants) and from 1,254 subjects provided by 6 global collaborators. The sample metadata nearly always contained a de-identified subject ID, COVID-19 status, age in years and sex. The repertoires were released in a freely available public database intended as a resource for research on the immune response to SARS-CoV-2. The dataset comprised deeply sampled blood TCRbeta repertoires from subjects exposed to, actively infected with, or recovered from COVID-19. Where HLA class I and class II types were available, the types were taken from metadata supplied by the sample provider, not from assay-based typing. The prospective study material was composed of cDNA or gDNA derived from T cells, B-cell-depleted T cells, or PBMCs.

TCRbeta CDR3 regions were amplified from genomic DNA using the immunoSEQ Assay, a bias-controlled multiplex PCR. As for the original processing: The number of nucleated cells in each sample was estimated by amplification of reference gene primers within the assay. To quantify the absolute abundance of each unique TCRbeta CDR3 rearrangement, sequence reads were collapsed and filtered. For each sample, productive Simpson clonality was calculated by taking the square root of Simpson's diversity index across productive rearrangements. TCRdb limited this immuneACCESS table to in-frame rearrangements with V and J called. A share of clones is missing; checked studies link under half to unresolved V genes, and the rest is unexplained. Clone size and V and J calls were adopted from that table, with D and trimming inferred from the DNA. The sample table lists approximately 170,000 clones, 80% to 90% of them with a count of one. The top ten hold around 9.5% of the sample.

In the germline V gene, CDR1 corresponds to SGHAT and CDR2 to FQNNGV. V is pruned by 5 bases and J by 5 bases, leaving 9 bases of the junction without a gene match. The CDR3 goes from the cysteine to the phenylalanine over 16 residues. The kept DNA is CDR3 alone, 48 bases in frame from the first base. For this clone: The antigen it binds to is not known. One base away there is no much larger clone; base qualities are not given.

Participants in the prospective study were enrolled through a virtual design, were aged roughly 18 to 100 years, and lived in 24 United States geographic areas. In the prospective study, participants were assigned to cohorts based on the clinical history participants reported in a screening survey and a study questionnaire. ImmuneRACE Cohort 3 recovered participants were defined by two consecutive negative NP/OP PCR tests, healthcare professional clearance, or symptom resolution. Each participant in the prospective study had whole blood, serum and a nasopharyngeal or oropharyngeal swab collected by mobile phlebotomists. Participants in the prospective study had the option to provide additional blood draws and questionnaires over a roughly two-month period. Before DNA extraction, prospective study blood samples were shipped either frozen or at room temperature. Broader findings and caveats from the paper: The amount of clinical and demographic metadata varied by source and participant and was provided uncurated.

The sample was PBMCs or T cells enriched from blood (not recorded which). The receptor's source is a young woman who had recovered from COVID-19. Rearrangement joined TRBV11-2 to TRBJ2-2; 9 bases in the middle match TRBD1. This receptor carries the CDR3 CASSAGTGPVTGELFF. The nucleotide sequence is TGTGCCAGCAGCGCGGGGACAGGGCCCGTTACCGGGGAGCTGTTTTTT.